The 24 T cell receptor beta chains presented below share a single source sample, sequenced in a study of monozygotic twins with inflammatory bowel disease. TCRdb reprocessed the 5' RACE reads and reports one entry per CDR3 protein, with no DNA. The listing contains 330,000 or so distinct CDR3 sequences. Sequenced sample: blood. The receptor source for this set is a human donor with ulcerative colitis or Crohn's disease, or a healthy co-twin of an affected twin (not recorded which).

The rearrangement joins TRBV5-1 to TRBJ1-3; as DNA is missing, the TRBD1 call by TCRdb cannot be tested. The CDR3 has 14 residues. The germline V gene encodes CDR1 SGHRS and CDR2 YFSETQ. The CDR3: CASSSAGSGNTIYF. Using reference TRBV5-1 and TRBJ1-3 for the parts outside the CDR3, the full variable domain is KAGVTQTPRYLIKTRGQQVTLSCSPISGHRSVSWYQQTPGQGLQFLFEYFSETQRNKGNFPGRFSGRQFSNSRSEMNVSTLELGDSALYLCASSSAGSGNTIYFGEGSWLTVV.

The chain has TRBV7-2 and TRBJ2-1; no DNA is available, so the TRBD1 call from TCRdb remains unchecked. CDR1 is SGHTA and CDR2 is FQGNSA in the germline V gene. The CDR3 spans 13 residues. The CDR3 sequence is CASSLPRPNEQFF.

This chain links TRBV30 with TRBJ2-7; the TCRdb call, TRBD1, lacks DNA for checking. CDR3 length: 13 amino acids. Germline V CDR1 and CDR2: GTSNPN, SVGIG (reference sequence). This CDR3 is CAWNKGTAYEQYF.

The gene calls are TRBV12-3 or TRBV12-4 and TRBJ1-1. CDR3 length equals 15 residues. Here the CDR3 reads CASRTLQTMNTEAFF.

This rearrangement joins TRBV19 to TRBJ2-7. CDR3 length equals 13 residues. Germline V gives CDR1 LNHDA, CDR2 SQIVND (reference sequence). The CDR3 protein is CASDGGGPYEQYF. The variable domain in full, with the rest retrieved from reference TRBV19 and TRBJ2-7, is DGGITQSPKYLFRKEGQNVTLSCEQNLNHDAMYWYRQDPGQGLRLIYYSQIVNDFQKGDIAEGYSVSREKKESFPLTVTSAQKNPTAFYLCASDGGGPYEQYFGPGTRLTVT.

The chain couples TRBV30 to TRBJ1-1. The CDR3 runs to 12 residues. Germline CDR1 is GTSNPN and CDR2 is SVGIG (reference sequence). CDR3 sequence reads: CAWTELTAEAFF.

J is TRBJ2-7 and V is TRBV19; the TRBD1 assignment by TCRdb is unverifiable without DNA. The CDR3 is 14 residues long. Per germline, CDR1 LNHDA and CDR2 SQIVND (reference sequence). The CDR3: CASSATGYHYEQYF. The variable domain in full, with the rest retrieved from reference TRBV19 and TRBJ2-7, is DGGITQSPKYLFRKEGQNVTLSCEQNLNHDAMYWYRQDPGQGLRLIYYSQIVNDFQKGDIAEGYSVSREKKESFPLTVTSAQKNPTAFYLCASSATGYHYEQYFGPGTRLTVT.

The V call is TRBV19, the J call TRBJ1-5. The CDR3 runs to 11 residues. Germline V CDR1 and CDR2: LNHDA, SQIVND (reference sequence). CDR3: CASRRDPVQHF.

This chain joins TRBV7-2 and TRBJ2-7; the TRBD2 assignment by TCRdb is unverifiable without DNA. The CDR3 length is 14 residues. Per the germline V gene, CDR1 is SGHTA and CDR2 is FQGNSA. This chain's CDR3 is CASRLGLGSYEQYF.

The rearrangement links TRBV6-5 to TRBJ2-1; without DNA, the TCRdb call of TRBD1 cannot be checked. Germline V gene data show CDR1 as MNHEY and CDR2 as SVGAGI. The CDR3 runs 15 residues. The CDR3 reads CASSYWGGAYNEQFF.

This chain uses TRBV7-2 with TRBJ2-7; TCRdb proposes TRBD2, but this gene call is untestable without DNA. Germline CDR1 is SGHTA and CDR2 is FQGNSA. The CDR3 sequence is 15 residues long. CDR3: CASSLEGRAAYEQYF.

This rearrangement joins TRBV5-1 to TRBJ1-3. The germline V gene has CDR1 SGHRS and CDR2 YFSETQ. The CDR3 runs to 14 residues. This CDR3 reads CASSLEGSGNTIYF.

The chain carries TRBV12-3 or TRBV12-4 and TRBJ2-7. This CDR3 contains 12 residues. The CDR3 sequence: CASSFLGYEQYF.

The chain is built from TRBV7-9 and TRBJ1-3. The CDR3 sequence is 15 residues long. CDR1 SEHNR and CDR2 FQNEAQ come from the germline V gene (reference sequence). Here the CDR3 reads CASSLADILGNTIYF.

The chain joins TRBV7-2 to TRBJ2-3; TCRdb's assignment of TRBD1 cannot be checked, as there is no DNA. The germline V gene encodes CDR1 SGHTA and CDR2 FQGNSA. This CDR3 has 15 residues. CDR3 sequence reads: CASSFGTGYTDTQYF.

The V and J genes are TRBV7-9 and TRBJ2-7; lacking DNA, the TRBD2 call made by TCRdb goes unchecked. Germline V lookup: CDR1 SEHNR, CDR2 FQNEAQ (reference sequence). The CDR3 has 14 amino acids. The CDR3 loop reads CASSTLAGGGEQYF.

J is TRBJ2-7 and V is TRBV12-3 or TRBV12-4. The CDR3 sequence is 13 residues long. The CDR3 here is CASSLVQPYEQYF.

This chain joins TRBV7-2 and TRBJ2-7. Germline V gives CDR1 SGHTA, CDR2 FQGNSA. The CDR3 is 11 amino acids. The CDR3 is CASSTFGEQYF.

The CDR3 region is CASSIPRTGSDGYTF. This chain uses TRBV19 with TRBJ1-2; TCRdb's assignment of TRBD1 cannot be checked, as there is no DNA. Germline assignment: CDR1 LNHDA and CDR2 SQIVND (reference sequence). The CDR3 consists of 15 residues.

The J gene is TRBJ2-5, the V gene TRBV20-1. The length of the CDR3 is 13 residues. The germline V gene encodes CDR1 DFQATT and CDR2 SNEGSKA (reference sequence). This CDR3 reads CSAGQMEGETQYF.

V usage is TRBV6-2 or TRBV6-3 and J usage is TRBJ2-2. The CDR3 sequence is 11 residues long. Germline V gene data show CDR1 as MNHEY and CDR2 as SVGEGT. CDR3 protein: CASTHSGELFF.

The chain employs TRBV12-3 or TRBV12-4 and TRBJ2-3; TCRdb outputs TRBD2, but without DNA this stays unchecked. The CDR3 is made up of 16 amino acids. This chain's CDR3 is CASSLGLALNTDTQYF.

The chain's CDR3 is CASSFEGGSPLHF. This chain uses TRBV7-9 with TRBJ1-6; TCRdb returns TRBD1, unconfirmable since there is no DNA. The germline V gene has CDR1 SEHNR and CDR2 FQNEAQ (reference sequence). The CDR3 has 13 amino acids.

The chain links TRBV29-1 to TRBJ2-3; TCRdb's D call of TRBD2 is untestable without DNA. Germline V gene data show CDR1 as SQVTM and CDR2 as ANQGSEA. The CDR3 consists of 15 residues. CDR3 residues: CSSTGTLKSTDTQYF.